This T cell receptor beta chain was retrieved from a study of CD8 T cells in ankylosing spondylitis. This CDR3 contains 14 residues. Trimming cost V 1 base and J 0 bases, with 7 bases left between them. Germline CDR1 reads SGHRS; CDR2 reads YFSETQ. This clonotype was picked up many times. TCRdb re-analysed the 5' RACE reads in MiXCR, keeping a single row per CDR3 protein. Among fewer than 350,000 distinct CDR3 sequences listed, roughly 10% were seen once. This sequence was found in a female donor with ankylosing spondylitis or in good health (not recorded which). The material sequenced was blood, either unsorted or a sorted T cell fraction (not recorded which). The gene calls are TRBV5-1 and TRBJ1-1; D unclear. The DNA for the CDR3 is TGCGCCAGCAGCTTGAACCCCCTGAACACTGAAGCTTTCTTT. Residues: CASSLNPLNTEAFF.